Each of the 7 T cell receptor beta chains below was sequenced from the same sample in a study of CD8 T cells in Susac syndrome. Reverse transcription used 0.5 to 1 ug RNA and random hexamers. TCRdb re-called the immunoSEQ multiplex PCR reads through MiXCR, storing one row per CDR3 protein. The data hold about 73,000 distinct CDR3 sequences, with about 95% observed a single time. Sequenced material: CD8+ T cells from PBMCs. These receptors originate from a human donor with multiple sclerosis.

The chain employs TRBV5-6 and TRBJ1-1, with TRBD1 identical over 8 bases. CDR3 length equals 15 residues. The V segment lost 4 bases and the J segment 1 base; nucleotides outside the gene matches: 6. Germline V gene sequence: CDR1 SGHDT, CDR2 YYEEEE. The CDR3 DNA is TGTGCCAGCAGCCCGGACAGGGTCTGGAACACTGAAGCTTTCTTT. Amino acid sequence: CASSPDRVWNTEAFF.

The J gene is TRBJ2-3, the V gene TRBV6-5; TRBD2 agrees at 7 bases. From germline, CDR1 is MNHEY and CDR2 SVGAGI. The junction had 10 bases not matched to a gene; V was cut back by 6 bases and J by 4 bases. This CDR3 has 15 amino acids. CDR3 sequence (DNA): TGTGCCAGCAGCACCAGAACGGGGGGACCAGATACGCAGTATTTT. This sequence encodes CASSTRTGGPDTQYF.

The CDR3 DNA reads TGTGCCAGCAGCGTAGAAGGCGGGGAGCTGTTTTTT. This gives the protein CASSVEGGELFF. The chain joins TRBV9 to TRBJ2-2; D gene unclear. Germline values: CDR1 SGDLS, CDR2 YYNGEE. V lost 0 bases to trimming and J lost 7 bases, with 4 bases between them. CDR3 length equals 12 residues.

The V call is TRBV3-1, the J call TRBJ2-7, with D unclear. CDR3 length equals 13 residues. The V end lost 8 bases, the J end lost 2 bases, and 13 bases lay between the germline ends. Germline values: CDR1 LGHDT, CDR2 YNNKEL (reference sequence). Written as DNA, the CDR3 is TGTGCCAGCGGTGGGTACAGTACCTACGAGCAGTACTTC. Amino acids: CASGGYSTYEQYF.

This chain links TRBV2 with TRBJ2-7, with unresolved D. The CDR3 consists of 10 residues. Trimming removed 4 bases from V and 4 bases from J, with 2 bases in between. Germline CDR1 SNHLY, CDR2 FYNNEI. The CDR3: CASSAYEQYF. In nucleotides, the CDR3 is TGTGCCAGCAGTGCTTACGAGCAGTACTTC.

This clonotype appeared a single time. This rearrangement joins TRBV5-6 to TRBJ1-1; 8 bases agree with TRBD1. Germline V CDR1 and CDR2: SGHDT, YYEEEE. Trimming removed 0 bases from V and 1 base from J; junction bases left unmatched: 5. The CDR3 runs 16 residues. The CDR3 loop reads CASSLVQGDWNTEAFF. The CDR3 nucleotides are TGTGCCAGCAGCTTGGTACAGGGGGATTGGAACACTGAAGCTTTCTTT. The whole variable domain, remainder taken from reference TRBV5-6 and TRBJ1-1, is DAGVTQSPTHLIKTRGQQVTLRCSPKSGHDTVSWYQQALGQGPQFIFQYYEEEERQRGNFPDRFSGHQFPNYSSELNVNALLLGDSALYLCASSLVQGDWNTEAFFGQGTRLTVV.

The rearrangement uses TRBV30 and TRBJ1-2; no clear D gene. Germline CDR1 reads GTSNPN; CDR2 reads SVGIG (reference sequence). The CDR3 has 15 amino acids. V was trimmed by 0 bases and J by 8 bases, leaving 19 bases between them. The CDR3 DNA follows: TGTGCCTGGAGTGTACTTGATCTGTCCCCTTACGGCTACACCTTC. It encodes CAWSVLDLSPYGYTF.